Following are 20 T cell receptor beta chains from one sample sequenced in a study of shared clonotypes between healthy human individuals (dated by TCRdb to 2019 to 2021). The library was obtained by the immunoSEQ multiplex PCR assay. The source is immuneACCESS, and TCRdb retained only in-frame sequences with V and J called. Part of the clones is not carried over; for the studies checked, unresolved V genes explain less than half of this, and the remainder is unexplained. Across this sample there are fewer than 1.8 million clones, with about 98.5% seen only once. Around 0.33% of the sample lies in the top ten. The sequenced material came from naive CD4+ T cells sorted from blood. Per the publication, the cell subset or site label means: CD45RA+ positively selected. The origin of the receptors is a man aged 25 to 40 in good health.

J is TRBJ1-4 and V is TRBV11-2; no reliable D call. There are 15 residues in the CDR3. V lost 3 bases and J lost 5, with 13 bases in between. Looked up from germline, CDR1 is SGHAT and CDR2 is FQNNGV. The CDR3 reads CASSLKSRQNEKLFF. DNA of the CDR3: TGTGCCAGCAGCTTGAAGTCCAGGCAAAATGAAAAACTGTTTTTT.

The J gene is TRBJ2-2, the V gene TRBV5-4; D possibly corresponds to TRBD1 (5 bases). Trimming pared 4 bases from V and 9 bases from J, leaving 19 bases between. The germline V gene has CDR1 SGHNT and CDR2 YYREEE (reference sequence). This CDR3 has 15 residues. The CDR3: CASSPGRQGGWELFF. The CDR3 DNA reads TGTGCCAGCAGCCCAGGGCGGCAGGGTGGCTGGGAGCTGTTTTTT.

The rearrangement uses TRBV13 and TRBJ2-7; 8 nucleotides line up with TRBD2. V was pared by 2 bases and J by 6 bases, with 6 bases of the junction left unmatched. This CDR3 is built from 14 residues. Germline V gene data show CDR1 as PRHDT and CDR2 as FYEKMQ (reference sequence). This chain's CDR3 is CASSLFSGRLEQYF. The CDR3 DNA sequence: TGTGCCAGCAGCTTATTCAGCGGGAGACTCGAGCAGTACTTC. The whole variable domain, remainder taken from reference TRBV13 and TRBJ2-7, is AAGVIQSPRHLIKEKRETATLKCYPIPRHDTVYWYQQGPGQDPQFLISFYEKMQSDKGSIPDRFSAQQFSDYHSELNMSSLELGDSALYFCASSLFSGRLEQYFGPGTRLTVT.

V usage is TRBV25-1 and J usage is TRBJ2-7; D gene unclear. The germline V gene encodes CDR1 MGHDK and CDR2 SYGVNS. The V gene lost 3 bases and the J gene lost 3 bases, with 15 bases spanning the gap. The CDR3 spans 15 residues. CDR3 protein: CASSDGGARYYEQYF. In DNA form, the CDR3 reads TGTGCCAGCAGTGATGGTGGAGCTCGGTACTACGAGCAGTACTTC.

The chain combines TRBV6-1 with TRBJ2-1; D call uncertain. Germline CDR1 reads MNHNS; CDR2 reads SASEGT. The CDR3 totals 14 residues. Trimming took 4 bases from V and 1 from J, leaving 8 bases between them. CDR3 DNA sequence: TGTGCCAGCAGTGTTTACAGTTCCTACAATGAGCAGTTCTTC. This translates into CASSVYSSYNEQFF.

The rearrangement joins TRBV28 to TRBJ2-3; the match to TRBD2 covers 10 bases. The germline CDR1 and CDR2 sequences are MDHEN and SYDVKM. V gave up 7 bases and J gave up 3 bases; unmatched junction bases: 7. The CDR3 extends over 15 amino acids. The CDR3 DNA reads TGTGCCAGCAAACCGGGGGGACTAGCGACAGATACGCAGTATTTT. Protein: CASKPGGLATDTQYF.

Comments on this clone: The same CDR3 is also encoded by other DNA sequences in this sample. The V gene is TRBV5-5, the J gene TRBJ1-4, with D unclear. The V end was cut by 4 bases, the J end by 5 bases, with 9 bases between. CDR1 and CDR2 (germline): SGHKS, YYEKEE (reference sequence). There are 13 residues in the CDR3. The CDR3 spells CASSLSTNEKLFF. The CDR3 bases are TGTGCCAGCAGCCTTAGTACCAATGAAAAACTGTTTTTT.

The J gene is TRBJ2-4, the V gene TRBV10-3; 10 bases agree with TRBD1. V was clipped by 9 bases and J by 11 bases; unmatched bases: 10. There are 13 residues in the CDR3. Germline CDR1 is ENHRY and CDR2 is SYGVKD. Here the CDR3 DNA reads TGTGCCATTGCGGACGGACAGGGGGGGTTTCAGTACTTC. Its protein product is CAIADGQGGFQYF.

The V gene is TRBV7-2, the J gene TRBJ1-2; a possible D gene is TRBD1 (6 bases). Trimming removed 5 bases from V and 8 bases from J, with 15 bases in between. Germline assignment: CDR1 SGHTA and CDR2 FQGNSA. This CDR3 is built from 13 residues. The CDR3 spells CASSLTGGGGYTF. Here the CDR3 DNA reads TGTGCCAGCAGCCTGACGGGAGGGGGAGGCTACACCTTC.

The J gene is TRBJ2-3, the V gene TRBV10-3, with D perhaps TRBD1 or TRBD2 (5 bases each). This CDR3 region has 15 residues. V was pared by 6 bases and J by 2 bases, with 15 bases between. Germline-derived CDR1 and CDR2 are ENHRY and SYGVKD. The CDR3 reads CAIRERDGDTDTQYF. The CDR3 DNA is TGTGCCATCAGGGAGAGGGACGGAGACACAGATACGCAGTATTTT.

The chain couples TRBV18 to TRBJ2-7; tentatively, D is TRBD1 (6 bases). Germline values: CDR1 KGHSH, CDR2 LQKENI. Trimming took off 3 bases at V and 3 bases at J, with 18 bases between the two ends. The CDR3 has 16 residues. Here the CDR3 reads CASSPLTGMSLYEQYF. The CDR3 coding sequence is TGTGCCAGCTCACCCCTGACAGGAATGAGCCTCTACGAGCAGTACTTC.

Notes on this clone: This same CDR3 is encoded by further DNA sequences in the sample. This chain connects TRBV19 to TRBJ2-7; D unclear. Germline values: CDR1 LNHDA, CDR2 SQIVND (reference sequence). The CDR3 totals 13 residues. The V and J ends lost 1 base and 0 bases respectively, with 4 bases between them. This chain's CDR3 is CASSIADSYEQYF. The CDR3 DNA sequence: TGTGCCAGTAGTATAGCGGACTCCTACGAGCAGTACTTC.

This clone showed up just once. V gene TRBV18 combines with J gene TRBJ2-6; 8 bases are shared with TRBD1. There are 19 residues in the CDR3. Trimming at V came to 2 bases and at J to 2 bases, leaving 11 bases not matched to a gene. Germline V CDR1 and CDR2: KGHSH, LQKENI. CDR3 in DNA: TGTGCCAGCTCACCAATTCAGGGGGCGCTTTCGGCTGGGGCCAACGTCCTGACTTTC. This codes for CASSPIQGALSAGANVLTF.

The count of this clone is one. This chain uses TRBV5-1 with TRBJ2-7, with 7 positions matching TRBD1. Germline V lookup: CDR1 SGHRS, CDR2 YFSETQ. Trimming cost V 2 bases and J 1 base; bases outside gene matches: 3. The CDR3 runs to 14 residues. CDR3 bases: TGCGCCAGCAGCTTTAACAGGGGATCCTACGAGCAGTACTTC. This translates into CASSFNRGSYEQYF.

The chain has TRBV7-2 and TRBJ2-2; a possible D gene is TRBD2 (8 bases). Germline loops: CDR1 SGHTA, CDR2 FQGNSA. This CDR3 is 16 amino acids long. V was trimmed by 3 bases and J by 5 bases, leaving 16 bases between them. This CDR3 reads CASSFSGGTRTGELFF. DNA of the CDR3: TGTGCCAGCAGCTTTTCAGGGGGGACTAGGACCGGGGAGCTGTTTTTT.

The CDR3 region has the DNA TGTGCCAGCAGCCCCAGGTCCGGCCTGGCTTCCTACGAGCAGTACTTC. Translated: CASSPRSGLASYEQYF. The chain links TRBV5-4 to TRBJ2-7; D uncertain. Germline-derived CDR1 and CDR2 are SGHNT and YYREEE (reference sequence). The V and J ends lost 4 bases and 1 base respectively, with 18 bases between them. This CDR3 region has 16 residues.

On this clone: This same CDR3 is encoded by further DNA sequences in the sample. This sequence joins TRBV18 and TRBJ2-1; D unresolved. CDR1 is KGHSH and CDR2 is LQKENI in the germline V gene. This CDR3 comprises 11 residues. Trimming cost V 1 base and J 7 bases, with 2 bases left between them. CDR3 sequence: CASSPLNEQFF. CDR3 coding DNA: TGTGCCAGCTCACCACTGAATGAGCAGTTCTTC.

This chain connects TRBV7-2 to TRBJ1-5; D call uncertain. The V and J ends lost 1 base and 0 bases respectively, with 7 bases between them. The CDR3 is 15 residues long. Germline V gene lookup returns CDR1 SGHTA and CDR2 FQGNSA. In DNA, the CDR3 is TGTGCCAGCAGCTTAGAACGATATAGCAATCAGCCCCAGCATTTT. Translation: CASSLERYSNQPQHF.

This clone was counted a single time. The gene calls are TRBV28 and TRBJ2-7; 9 nucleotides align to TRBD2. CDR1 and CDR2 from the germline V gene are MDHEN and SYDVKM. The J segment lost 6 bases and the V segment lost 8 bases, leaving 8 bases of the junction unmatched. CDR3 size: 13 residues. The CDR3 reads CASLAGGPSEQYF. CDR3 coding DNA: TGTGCCAGCCTGGCGGGAGGGCCCAGCGAGCAGTACTTC.

The chain couples TRBV27 to TRBJ2-7; unclear D gene. The length of the CDR3 is 14 residues. V lost 2 bases, J lost 0 bases, and 8 bases lay in between. Germline assignment: CDR1 MNHEY and CDR2 SMNVEV (reference sequence). The DNA for the CDR3 is TGTGCCAGCAGTTTACCAAGGAGCTCCTACGAGCAGTACTTC. As protein: CASSLPRSSYEQYF.